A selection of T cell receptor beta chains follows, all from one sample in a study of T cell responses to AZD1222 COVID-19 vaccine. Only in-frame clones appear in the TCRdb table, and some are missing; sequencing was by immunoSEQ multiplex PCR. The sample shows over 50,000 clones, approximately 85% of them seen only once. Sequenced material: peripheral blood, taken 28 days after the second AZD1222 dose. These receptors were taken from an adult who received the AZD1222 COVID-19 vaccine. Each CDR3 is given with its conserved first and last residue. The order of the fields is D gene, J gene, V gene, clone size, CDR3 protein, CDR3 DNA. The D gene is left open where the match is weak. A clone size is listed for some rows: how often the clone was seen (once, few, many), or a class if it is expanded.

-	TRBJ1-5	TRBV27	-	CASSSRAGLQPQHF	TGTGCCAGCAGTTCACGAGCAGGTCTTCAGCCCCAGCATTTT
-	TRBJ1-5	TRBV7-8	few	CASTSDINQPQHF	TGTGCCAGCACTTCTGACATAAATCAGCCCCAGCATTTT
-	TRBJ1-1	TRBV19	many	CASREGNTEAFF	TGTGCCAGCCGCGAGGGGAACACTGAAGCTTTCTTT
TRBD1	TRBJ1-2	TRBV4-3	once	CASSQATGQGYGYTF	TGCGCCAGCAGCCAAGCGACGGGACAGGGGTATGGCTACACCTTC
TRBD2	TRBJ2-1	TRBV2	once	CASRGTSGRALAYNEQFF	TGTGCCAGCAGAGGGACTAGCGGGAGGGCCTTGGCCTACAATGAGCAGTTCTTC
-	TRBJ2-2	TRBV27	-	CASSLSRGWTGELFF	TGTGCCAGCAGTTTATCGAGGGGGTGGACCGGGGAGCTGTTTTTT
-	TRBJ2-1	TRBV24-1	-	CATSDSQGFNEQFF	TGTGCCACCAGTGATTCACAGGGTTTCAATGAGCAGTTCTTC
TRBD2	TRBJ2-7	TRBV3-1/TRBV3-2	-	CASSQGKGRFGQGDFSGNYEQYF	TGTGCCAGCAGCCAAGGCAAGGGTCGTTTTGGGCAGGGCGATTTTAGCGGGAATTACGAGCAGTACTTC
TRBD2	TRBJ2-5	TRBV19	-	CASRPGGHPQETQYF	TGTGCCAGTAGGCCGGGGGGGCATCCGCAAGAGACCCAGTACTTC
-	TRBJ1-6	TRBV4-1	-	CASSQDAGWNNSPLHF	TGCGCCAGCAGCCAAGACGCCGGGTGGAATAATTCACCCCTCCACTTT
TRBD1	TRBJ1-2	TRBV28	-	CASSPSDRSQLYGYTF	TGTGCCAGCAGCCCCTCGGACAGGAGCCAACTCTATGGCTACACCTTC
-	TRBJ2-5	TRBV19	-	CASSIGLQETQYF	TGTGCCAGTAGTATTGGGCTCCAAGAGACCCAGTACTTC
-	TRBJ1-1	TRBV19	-	CASSTQRGTEAFF	TGTGCCAGTAGTACCCAAAGGGGGACTGAAGCTTTCTTT
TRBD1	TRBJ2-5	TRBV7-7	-	CASSLAQGARETQYF	TGTGCCAGCAGCTTAGCCCAGGGGGCTAGAGAGACCCAGTACTTC
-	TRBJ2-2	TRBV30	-	CAWSVIRDGELFF	TGTGCCTGGAGTGTAATACGGGACGGGGAGCTGTTTTTT
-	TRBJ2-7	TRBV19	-	CASSMSLRDFRYEQYF	TGTGCCAGTAGTATGTCTCTGAGGGATTTTCGCTACGAGCAGTACTTC
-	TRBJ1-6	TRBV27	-	CASRLTGSYNSPLHF	TGTGCCAGCAGACTGACGGGCTCCTATAATTCACCCCTCCACTTT
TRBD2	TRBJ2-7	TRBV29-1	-	CSVFWGGTRNAVDYEQYF	TGCAGCGTTTTTTGGGGCGGGACTAGGAACGCCGTAGACTACGAGCAGTACTTC
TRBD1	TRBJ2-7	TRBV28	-	CASSVNRDRGYF	TGTGCCAGCAGTGTAAACCGGGACAGGGGTTACTTC
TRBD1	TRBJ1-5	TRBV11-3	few	CARNPLLTGSFQPQHF	TGTGCCCGGAACCCCCTGCTGACAGGGTCTTTTCAGCCCCAGCATTTT
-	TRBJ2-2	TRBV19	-	CASSIPLANTGELFF	TGTGCCAGTAGTATCCCCCTAGCGAACACCGGGGAGCTGTTTTTT
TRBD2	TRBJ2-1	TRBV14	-	CASSPQPGLAGVNEQFF	TGTGCCAGCAGCCCTCAACCGGGACTAGCGGGAGTCAATGAGCAGTTCTTC
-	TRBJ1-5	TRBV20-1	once	CSVGGNQPQHF	TGCAGTGTGGGAGGCAATCAGCCCCAGCATTTT
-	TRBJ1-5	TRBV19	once	CASSMIQQPQHF	TGTGCCAGTAGTATGATACAGCAGCCCCAGCATTTT
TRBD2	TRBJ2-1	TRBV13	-	CASSLGLRSGRAVYEQFF	TGTGCCAGCAGCTTAGGCCTTAGGAGCGGGAGGGCCGTGTATGAGCAGTTCTTC
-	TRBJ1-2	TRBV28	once	CASGRTRANYGYTF	TGTGCCAGCGGACGGACAAGAGCTAACTATGGCTACACCTTC
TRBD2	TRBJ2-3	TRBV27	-	CASSYSLTSGSLGTQYF	TGTGCCAGCAGTTATAGTCTGACTAGCGGGAGTCTTGGGACGCAGTATTTT
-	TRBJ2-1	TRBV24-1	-	CATSDSGAPTGEQFF	TGTGCCACCAGTGACTCAGGGGCCCCGACGGGTGAGCAGTTCTTC
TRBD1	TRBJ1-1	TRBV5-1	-	CASSLGQVNTEAFF	TGCGCCAGCAGCCTAGGACAGGTGAACACTGAAGCTTTCTTT
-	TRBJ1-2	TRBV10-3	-	CAISVRVGDGYTF	TGTGCCATCAGTGTCCGGGTAGGGGATGGCTACACCTTC
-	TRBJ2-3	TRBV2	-	CASSEGETADTQYF	TGTGCCAGCAGTGAAGGGGAAACAGCAGATACGCAGTATTTT
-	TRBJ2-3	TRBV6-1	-	CASSESAGKGADTQYF	TGTGCCAGCAGTGAATCAGCAGGGAAAGGGGCAGATACGCAGTATTTT
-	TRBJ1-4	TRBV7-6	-	CASSLWPSGNEKLFF	TGTGCCAGCAGCTTATGGCCCTCCGGGAATGAAAAACTGTTTTTT
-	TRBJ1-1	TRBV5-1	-	CASSLNYGSQGYTEAFF	TGCGCCAGCAGCTTAAACTACGGGAGTCAGGGGTACACTGAAGCTTTCTTT
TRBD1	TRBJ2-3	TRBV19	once	CASTTTRQGATDTQYF	TGTGCCAGTACCACCACTCGACAGGGGGCAACAGATACGCAGTATTTT
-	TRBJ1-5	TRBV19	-	CASSIVGGSNQPQHF	TGTGCCAGTAGTATAGTAGGAGGGAGCAATCAGCCCCAGCATTTT
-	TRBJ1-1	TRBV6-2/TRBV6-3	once	CASSPLRTPNTEAFF	TGTGCCAGCAGTCCCCTTCGGACACCCAACACTGAAGCTTTCTTT
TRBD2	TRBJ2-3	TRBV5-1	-	CASSSGLAGGTDTQYF	TGCGCCAGCAGCTCGGGACTAGCGGGAGGGACAGATACGCAGTATTTT
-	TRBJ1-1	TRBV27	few	CASSLRRLRGTEAFF	TGTGCCAGCAGTTTAAGGCGTCTACGGGGCACTGAAGCTTTCTTT
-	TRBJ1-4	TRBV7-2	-	CASSLMGPTNEKLFF	TGTGCCAGCAGCTTAATGGGGCCAACTAATGAAAAACTGTTTTTT
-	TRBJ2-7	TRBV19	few	CASSTAGTQADEQYF	TGTGCCAGTAGTACCGCCGGGACACAAGCTGACGAGCAGTACTTC
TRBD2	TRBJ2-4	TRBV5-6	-	CASSLRFLAEEGNIQYF	TGTGCCAGCAGCTTACGATTCCTAGCGGAAGAGGGGAACATTCAGTACTTC
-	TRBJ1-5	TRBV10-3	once	CAISRGSGLNQPQHF	TGTGCCATCAGCCGGGGGTCGGGTCTCAATCAGCCCCAGCATTTT
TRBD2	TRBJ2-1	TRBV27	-	CATRLAGSSYNEQFF	TGTGCCACTCGACTAGCGGGGAGCTCCTACAATGAGCAGTTCTTC
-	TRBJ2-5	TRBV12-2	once	CASRLAGAVTGGRETQYF	TGTGCAAGTCGCTTAGCGGGTGCGGTGACAGGGGGGCGGGAGACCCAGTACTTC
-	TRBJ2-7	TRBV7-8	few	CASSLRTAGLSYEQYF	TGTGCCAGCAGCCTACGAACAGCGGGTCTTTCCTACGAGCAGTACTTC
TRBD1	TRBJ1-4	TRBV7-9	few	CASTPPGTGAEKLFF	TGTGCCAGCACGCCCCCCGGGACAGGGGCTGAAAAACTGTTTTTT
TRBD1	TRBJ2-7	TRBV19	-	CASSIGTGVYEQYF	TGTGCCAGTAGTATCGGGACAGGGGTCTACGAGCAGTACTTC
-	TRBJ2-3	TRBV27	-	CASSSKGRITDTQYF	TGTGCCAGCAGTTCCAAGGGCAGAATCACAGATACGCAGTATTTT
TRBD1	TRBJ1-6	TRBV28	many	CAWGTGTSPLHF	TGTGCCTGGGGGACAGGGACCTCACCCCTCCACTTT
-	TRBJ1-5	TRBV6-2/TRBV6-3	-	CASSYSETGGQPQHF	TGTGCCAGCAGTTACTCGGAAACAGGTGGACAGCCCCAGCATTTT